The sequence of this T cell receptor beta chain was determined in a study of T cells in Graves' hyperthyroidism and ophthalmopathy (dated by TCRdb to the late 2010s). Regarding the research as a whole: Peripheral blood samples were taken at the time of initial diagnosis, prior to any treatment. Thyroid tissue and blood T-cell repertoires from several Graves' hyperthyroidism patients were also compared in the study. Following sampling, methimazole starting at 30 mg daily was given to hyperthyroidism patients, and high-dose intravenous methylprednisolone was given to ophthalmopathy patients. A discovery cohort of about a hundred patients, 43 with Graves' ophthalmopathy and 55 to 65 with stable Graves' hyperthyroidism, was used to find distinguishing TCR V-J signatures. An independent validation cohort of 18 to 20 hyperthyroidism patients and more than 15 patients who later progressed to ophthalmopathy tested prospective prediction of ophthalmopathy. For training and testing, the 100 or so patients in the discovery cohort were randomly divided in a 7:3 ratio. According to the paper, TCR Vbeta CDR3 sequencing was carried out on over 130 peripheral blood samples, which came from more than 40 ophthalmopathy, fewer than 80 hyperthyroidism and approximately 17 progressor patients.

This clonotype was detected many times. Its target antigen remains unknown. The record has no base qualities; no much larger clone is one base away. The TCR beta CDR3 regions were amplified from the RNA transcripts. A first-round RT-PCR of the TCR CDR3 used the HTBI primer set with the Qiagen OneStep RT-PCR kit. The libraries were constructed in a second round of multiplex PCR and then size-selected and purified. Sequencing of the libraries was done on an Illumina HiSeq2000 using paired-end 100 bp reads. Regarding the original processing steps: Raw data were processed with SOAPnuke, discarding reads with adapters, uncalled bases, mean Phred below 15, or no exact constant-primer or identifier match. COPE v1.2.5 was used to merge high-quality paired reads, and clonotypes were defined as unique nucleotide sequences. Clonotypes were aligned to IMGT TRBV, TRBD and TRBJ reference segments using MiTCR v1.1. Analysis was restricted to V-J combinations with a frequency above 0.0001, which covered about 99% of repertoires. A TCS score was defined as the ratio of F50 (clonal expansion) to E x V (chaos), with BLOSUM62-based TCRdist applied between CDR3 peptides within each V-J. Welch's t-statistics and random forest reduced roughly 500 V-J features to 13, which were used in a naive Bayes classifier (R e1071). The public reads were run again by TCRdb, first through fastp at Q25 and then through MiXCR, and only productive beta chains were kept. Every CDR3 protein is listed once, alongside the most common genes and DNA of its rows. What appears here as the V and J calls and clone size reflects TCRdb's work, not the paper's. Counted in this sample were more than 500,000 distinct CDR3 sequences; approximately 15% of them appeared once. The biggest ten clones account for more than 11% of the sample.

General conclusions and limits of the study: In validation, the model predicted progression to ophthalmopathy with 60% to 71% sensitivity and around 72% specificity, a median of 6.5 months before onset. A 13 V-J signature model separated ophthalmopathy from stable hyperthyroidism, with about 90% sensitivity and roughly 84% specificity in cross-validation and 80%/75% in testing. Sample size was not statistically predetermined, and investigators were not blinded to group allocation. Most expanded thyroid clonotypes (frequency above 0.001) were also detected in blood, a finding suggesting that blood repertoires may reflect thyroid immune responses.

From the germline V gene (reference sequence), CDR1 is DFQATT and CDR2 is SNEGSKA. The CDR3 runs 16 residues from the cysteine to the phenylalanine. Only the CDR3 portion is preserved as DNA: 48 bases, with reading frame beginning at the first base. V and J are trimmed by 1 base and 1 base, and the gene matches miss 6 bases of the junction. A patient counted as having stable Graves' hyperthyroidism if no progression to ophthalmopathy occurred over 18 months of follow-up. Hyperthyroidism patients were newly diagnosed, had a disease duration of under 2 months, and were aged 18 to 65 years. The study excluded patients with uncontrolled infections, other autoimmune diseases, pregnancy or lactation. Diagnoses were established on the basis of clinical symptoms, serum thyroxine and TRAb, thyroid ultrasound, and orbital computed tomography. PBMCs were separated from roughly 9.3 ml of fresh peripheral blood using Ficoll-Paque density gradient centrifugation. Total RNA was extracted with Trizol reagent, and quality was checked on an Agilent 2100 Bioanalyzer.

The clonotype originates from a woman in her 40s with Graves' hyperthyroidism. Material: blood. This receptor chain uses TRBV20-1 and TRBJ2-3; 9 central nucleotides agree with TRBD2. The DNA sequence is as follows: TGCAGTGCTAGAGTAAGTCTAGCGGGACGCACAGATACGCAGTATTTT. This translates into CSARVSLAGRTDTQYF.